This T cell receptor (beta chain) was identified in a study of T and B cells in COVID-19 patients. This CDR3 has 17 amino acids. Germline CDR1 reads ENHRY; CDR2 reads SYGVKD. J gave up 0 bases and V 2 bases, and 0 bases lay outside the gene matches. Each TRB amplification used roughly 220-550 ng of genomic DNA from blood. Multiplex PCR with BIOMED2 TRB-A/B primer pools amplified TRB rearrangements. Each CDR3 protein is one row after TCRdb ran MiXCR on the multiplex PCR reads. The data contain 5,500 to 8,500 distinct CDR3 sequences, 30% to 35% of them seen just once; the ten biggest clones take up about a fifth.

This receptor was obtained from a human donor with active COVID-19. The chain couples TRBV10-3 to TRBJ1-6; 11 nucleotides agree with TRBD1. The sample was blood. The CDR3 DNA is TGTGCCATCAGTGAGGGACAGGGGGCCTCCTATAATTCACCCCTCCACTTT. It codes for CAISEGQGASYNSPLHF.